These 3 T cell receptor beta chains share one sample of origin, sequenced in a study of T cells in Graves' hyperthyroidism and ophthalmopathy. Amplified TCR beta CDR3 regions came from RNA transcripts. HTBI primers drove first-round RT-PCR of the TCR CDR3. TCRdb reprocessed the multiplex PCR reads via MiXCR and lists one record per CDR3 protein. The repertoire includes about 380,000 distinct CDR3 sequences, about 15% of them detected once, and more than 9.5% sits in the top ten. The specimen sequenced was blood. The receptors were gathered from a woman aged 60-70 years with Graves' hyperthyroidism.

This clonotype was recorded many times. The chain employs TRBV30 and TRBJ1-1, with 9 bases lining up with TRBD1. Trimming cost V 2 bases and J 7 bases; bases outside gene matches: 5. Germline values: CDR1 GTSNPN, CDR2 SVGIG (reference sequence). This CDR3 has 13 residues. The CDR3 DNA reads TGTGCCTGGAGTCGAGGGACAGGGTTTGAAGCTTTCTTT. Its protein is CAWSRGTGFEAFF.

This clonotype was seen a few times. The CDR3 loop reads CASSLGTDGEQYF. DNA for the CDR3: TGTGCCAGCAGTTTGGGGACCGATGGCGAGCAGTACTTC. The chain employs TRBV27 and TRBJ2-7; D may correspond to TRBD1 or TRBD2 (5 bases each). The CDR3 loop spans 13 amino acids. V was shortened by 3 bases and J by 6 bases, with 12 bases between the two germline ends. Per germline, CDR1 MNHEY and CDR2 SMNVEV (reference sequence).

In its sample, this clonotype was seen many times. The rearrangement links TRBV28 to TRBJ1-2, with a weak D call TRBD1 (5 bases). Germline values: CDR1 MDHEN, CDR2 SYDVKM. Trimming cost V 4 bases and J 4 bases, with 13 bases left between them. The CDR3 extends over 14 amino acids. This CDR3 reads CASSYPGDSYGYTF. DNA for the CDR3: TGTGCCAGCAGTTATCCGGGGGACTCCTATGGCTACACCTTC.